The sequence of this T cell receptor beta chain was determined in a study of blood T cell repertoires in COVID-19. V shed 6 bases and J 7 bases; nucleotides not matched to a gene: 11. CDR1 and CDR2 (germline): KGHSH, LQKENI. The CDR3 has 16 amino acids. Some clones are missing from TCRdb's copy, which holds only in-frame ones; the method was immunoSEQ multiplex PCR. The sample yields 250,000 or so clones, around 86% seen once. This receptor was taken from a man aged 25 to 45 who had recovered from COVID-19. The V gene is TRBV18, the J gene TRBJ2-1; 11 bases agree with TRBD2. Material for sequencing was peripheral blood. In DNA form, the CDR3 reads TGTGCCAGCTCCCCCCGTATAGCGGGGGGGCCTAATGAGCAGTTCTTC. This gives the protein CASSPRIAGGPNEQFF.